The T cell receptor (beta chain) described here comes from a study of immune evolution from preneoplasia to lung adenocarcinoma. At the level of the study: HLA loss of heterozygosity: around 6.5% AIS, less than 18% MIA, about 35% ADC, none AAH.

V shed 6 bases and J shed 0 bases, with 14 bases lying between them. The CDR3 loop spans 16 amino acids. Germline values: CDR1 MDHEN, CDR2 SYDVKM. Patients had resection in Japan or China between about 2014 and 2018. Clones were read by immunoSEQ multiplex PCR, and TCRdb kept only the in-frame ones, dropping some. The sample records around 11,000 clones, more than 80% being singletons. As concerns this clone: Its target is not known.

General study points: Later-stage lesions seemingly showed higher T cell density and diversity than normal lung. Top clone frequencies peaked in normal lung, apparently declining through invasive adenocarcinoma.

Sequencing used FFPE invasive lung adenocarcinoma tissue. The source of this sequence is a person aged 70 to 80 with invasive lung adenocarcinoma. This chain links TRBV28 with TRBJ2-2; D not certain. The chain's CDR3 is CASSPTWNTNTGELFF. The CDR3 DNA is TGTGCCAGCAGCCCTACCTGGAATACGAACACCGGGGAGCTGTTTTTT.